Listed below are T cell receptor beta chains from one sample, sequenced in a study of regulatory T cells in long-lasting Graves disease. TCRdb reanalysed the multiplex PCR reads using MiXCR and keeps one entry per CDR3 protein. The table shows approximately 400,000 distinct CDR3 sequences, with 15% occurring only once. The material was peripheral blood mononuclear cells (PBMCs), obtained at new diagnosis, from a patient treated with antithyroid drugs. The receptor set was obtained from a female donor with Graves disease. Each CDR3 is given with its conserved first and last residue. The D gene is left open where the match is weak. The size of a clone is reported for some rows only, either as once, few or many, or as a class for expanded clones.

v_gene	j_gene	d_gene	abundance	CDR3aa	CDR3nt
TRBV4-2	TRBJ1-6	-	few	CASSQDLYIGSYNSPLHF	TGTGCCAGCAGCCAAGATCTCTACATAGGCTCCTATAATTCACCCCTCCACTTT
TRBV27	TRBJ2-7	TRBD1	many	CASSLRTGSNEQYF	TGTGCCAGCAGTTTAAGGACAGGGTCTAACGAGCAGTACTTC
TRBV3-1	TRBJ2-5	-	many	CASSQRPGEETQYF	TGTGCCAGCAGCCAACGGCCAGGGGAAGAGACCCAGTACTTC
TRBV4-2	TRBJ2-7	-	-	CASSQDPRGLAVDREQYF	TGTGCCAGCAGCCAAGATCCGCGGGGGCTAGCGGTGGATCGGGAGCAGTACTTC
TRBV7-2	TRBJ2-1	-	many	CASSLALQSSYNEQFF	TGTGCCAGCAGCTTAGCCCTTCAGAGCTCCTACAATGAGCAGTTCTTC
TRBV2	TRBJ2-2	-	many	CASSRGSGSGELFF	TGTGCCAGCAGTCGAGGGTCGGGGTCCGGGGAGCTGTTTTTT
TRBV29-1	TRBJ2-2	-	once	CSVEGASGELFF	TGCAGCGTTGAGGGGGCTAGCGGGGAGCTGTTTTTT
TRBV6-1	TRBJ1-1	TRBD1	-	CARGTASLNTEAFF	TGTGCCAGAGGGACAGCAAGCTTGAACACTGAAGCTTTCTTT
TRBV12-3/TRBV12-4	TRBJ1-2	-	many	CASSSNQGFRYRGYTF	TGTGCCAGCAGTTCCAATCAGGGCTTCCGTTATCGGGGCTACACCTTC
TRBV7-9	TRBJ2-1	-	many	CASSLRQGPNNEQFF	TGTGCCAGCAGCTTACGGCAGGGGCCGAACAATGAGCAGTTCTTC
TRBV20-1	TRBJ2-3	TRBD2	few	CSARKRGAGDTQYF	TGCAGTGCTAGGAAGCGGGGGGCTGGAGATACGCAGTATTTT
TRBV20-1	TRBJ1-2	-	many	CSARDRDYGYTF	TGCAGTGCTAGAGACAGGGACTATGGCTACACCTTC
TRBV10-3	TRBJ2-1	TRBD2	-	CAISESWDGGFYNEQFF	TGTGCCATCAGTGAGTCTTGGGACGGGGGGTTCTACAATGAGCAGTTCTTC
TRBV12-3/TRBV12-4	TRBJ1-1	TRBD1	many	CASRTGGAAVWNTEAFF	TGTGCCAGCAGAACAGGGGGCGCAGCCGTTTGGAACACTGAAGCTTTCTTT
TRBV6-2/TRBV6-3	TRBJ1-2	TRBD1	many	CATKNIRDSLNYGYTF	TGTGCCACCAAAAACATCCGGGACAGTCTTAACTATGGCTACACCTTC
TRBV6-1	TRBJ1-2	-	many	CASSRARDGNYGYTF	TGTGCCAGCAGCAGGGCCAGGGACGGGAACTATGGCTACACCTTC